These 21 T cell receptor beta chains share one sample of origin, sequenced in a study of T cell responses to AZD1222 COVID-19 vaccine. Profiled with immunoSEQ multiplex PCR; TCRdb holds only in-frame clones, not every one. The table includes 95,000 to 150,000 clones, approximately 88% detected once. This specimen was peripheral blood, taken on day 0 of AZD1222 vaccination. The receptors originated from an adult in good health.

This clone was counted a few times. Here the CDR3 DNA reads TGTGCCAGCAGCTACCTACCGGGACAGGTTTTGAAGAACACTGAAGCTTTCTTT. Amino acids: CASSYLPGQVLKNTEAFF. This rearrangement joins TRBV5-5 to TRBJ1-1; 8 bases agree with TRBD1. With 3 bases clipped from V and 1 base from J, the junction kept 14 bases outside the gene matches. Germline CDR1 is SGHKS and CDR2 is YYEKEE (reference sequence). The length of the CDR3 is 18 residues.

V and J are TRBV27 and TRBJ1-2; TRBD1 is a possible D gene (5 bases). The V end was cut by 5 bases, the J end by 4 bases, with 17 bases between. The CDR3 is 15 residues long. Germline CDR1 MNHEY, CDR2 SMNVEV (reference sequence). Written as DNA, the CDR3 is TGTGCCAGCAGTCTGGGACTCCCGGGCGGCTATGGCTACACCTTC. Residues: CASSLGLPGGYGYTF.

V is TRBV30 and J is TRBJ1-5, with D uncertain. The germline V gene has CDR1 GTSNPN and CDR2 SVGIG (reference sequence). The V end was cut by 2 bases, the J end by 1 base, with 6 bases between. The CDR3 runs to 13 residues. CDR3 residues: CAWSSGSNQPQHF. The CDR3 nucleotides read TGTGCCTGGAGTTCGGGCAGCAATCAGCCCCAGCATTTT.

The chain uses TRBV9 and TRBJ2-7, with TRBD2 identical over 7 bases. Germline-derived CDR1 and CDR2 are SGDLS and YYNGEE. The V and J ends lost 2 bases and 0 bases, in that order; junction bases with no gene match: 2. This CDR3 is 14 amino acids long. The chain's CDR3 is CASSVGGSSYEQYF. CDR3 DNA sequence: TGTGCCAGCAGCGTGGGCGGGAGCTCCTACGAGCAGTACTTC.

V usage is TRBV9 and J usage is TRBJ1-4, with D maybe TRBD1 (6 bases). Trimming took off 6 bases at V and 0 bases at J, with 12 bases between the two ends. CDR3 length: 15 residues. Per germline, CDR1 SGDLS and CDR2 YYNGEE. In DNA form, the CDR3 reads TGTGCCAGCACCAAGGGGGGGGCAACTAATGAAAAACTGTTTTTT. The encoded protein is CASTKGGATNEKLFF.

The chain is built from TRBV20-1 and TRBJ2-7; 10 bases map to TRBD2. The CDR3 has 11 amino acids. Germline CDR1 DFQATT, CDR2 SNEGSKA (reference sequence). The V and J ends lost 5 bases and 6 bases, in that order; junction bases with no gene match: 1. The CDR3: CSALAGVEQYF. In DNA form, the CDR3 reads TGCAGTGCTCTAGCGGGAGTCGAGCAGTACTTC.

The chain employs TRBV6-2 or TRBV6-3 and TRBJ2-2, with 8 nucleotides matching TRBD1. CDR1 MNHEY and CDR2 SVGEGT come from the germline V gene. The V segment lost 0 bases and the J segment 5 bases; nucleotides outside the gene matches: 11. This CDR3 spans 18 amino acids. CDR3 protein: CASSYSNRGYSRTGELFF. CDR3 sequence (DNA): TGTGCCAGCAGTTACTCGAACAGGGGGTATTCAAGGACCGGGGAGCTGTTTTTT.

J is TRBJ2-5 and V is TRBV12-3 or TRBV12-4, with D perhaps matching TRBD2 (5 bases). This CDR3 contains 13 residues. V was clipped by 2 bases and J by 3 bases, with 7 bases between them. Written as DNA, the CDR3 is TGTGCCAGCAGTTTATCGAGGGAAGAGACCCAGTACTTC. Its translation is CASSLSREETQYF.

This clone showed up just once. The CDR3 region has the DNA TGCGCCAGCAGCCAAGATACGGGGGCTCCGTCTGATGAGCAGTTCTTC. Its translation is CASSQDTGAPSDEQFF. V and J are TRBV4-3 and TRBJ2-1; the D gene could be TRBD1 or TRBD2 (6 bases each). Trimming left V 0 bases short and J 8 bases short, with 17 bases between. The CDR3 is 16 amino acids. Germline lookup yields CDR1 LGHNA and CDR2 YSLEER.

On this clone: The germline gene is not matched at one end of the junction; a read error may be the cause. This chain links TRBV7-9 with TRBJ1-1; D perhaps matches TRBD1 (5 bases). Per the germline V gene, CDR1 is SEHNR and CDR2 is FQNEAQ (reference sequence). The length of the CDR3 is 13 residues. CDR3: CASTLQGTTEAFF. The CDR3 bases are TGTGCCAGCACCTTACAAGGGACCACTGAAGCTTTCTTT.

Only one count was recorded for this clone. The CDR3 reads CASSLGLAGGREFF. The CDR3 nucleotides are TGTGCCAGCAGCTTAGGACTAGCGGGAGGTAGGGAGTTCTTC. The genes are TRBV11-3 and TRBJ2-1; 13 bases line up with TRBD2. V dropped 1 base and J dropped 14; count of bases not matched to a gene: 5. In germline, CDR1 is SGHNT, CDR2 YENEEA. This CDR3 region has 14 residues. Full variable domain (rest looked up from reference TRBV11-3 and TRBJ2-1): EAGVVQSPRYKIIEKKQPVAFWCNPISGHNTLYWYLQNLGQGPELLIRYENEEAVDDSQLPKDRFSAERLKGVDSTLKIQPAELGDSAVYLCASSLGLAGGREFFGPGTRLTVL.

V usage is TRBV6-1 and J usage is TRBJ1-1; unclear D gene. CDR1 and CDR2 from the germline V gene are MNHNS and SASEGT. V shed 6 bases and J shed 0 bases, with 5 bases lying between them. The CDR3 totals 12 residues. Here the CDR3 DNA reads TGTGCCAGCAGCCCAATGAACACTGAAGCTTTCTTT. It specifies CASSPMNTEAFF.

V gene TRBV5-4 combines with J gene TRBJ1-4, with D perhaps TRBD1 (5 bases). In germline, CDR1 is SGHNT, CDR2 YYREEE (reference sequence). Between the trimmed V and J ends, which lost 2 bases and 8 bases, there was a span of 13 bases. This CDR3 contains 14 residues. For the CDR3, the DNA is TGTGCCAGCAGCTTTGGAGGGGTCAGGGAAAAACTGTTTTTT. Amino acids: CASSFGGVREKLFF.

J is TRBJ1-1 and V is TRBV28; D remains unclear. Trimming shortened V by 6 bases and J by 0 bases, and 11 bases separated the two germline ends. CDR3 length: 14 residues. Germline CDR1 is MDHEN and CDR2 is SYDVKM. The CDR3 DNA reads as TGTGCCAGCAGCCAACCCACAGTGAACACTGAAGCTTTCTTT. This translates into CASSQPTVNTEAFF. The full variable domain, its missing parts supplied by reference TRBV28 and TRBJ1-1, is DVKVTQSSRYLVKRTGEKVFLECVQDMDHENMFWYRQDPGLGLRLIYFSYDVKMKEKGDIPEGYSVSREKKERFSLILESASTNQTSMYLCASSQPTVNTEAFFGQGTRLTVV.

The chain combines TRBV6-6 with TRBJ2-2, with unresolved D. The length of the CDR3 is 18 residues. In germline, CDR1 is MNHNY, CDR2 SVGAGI (reference sequence). Trimming removed 5 bases at V and 0 bases at J, with 19 bases between. The CDR3 sequence is CASSRRASPHANTGELFF. In DNA form, the CDR3 reads TGTGCCAGCAGTCGCCGGGCCTCGCCACACGCGAACACCGGGGAGCTGTTTTTT.

The chain combines TRBV7-9 with TRBJ2-5; maybe TRBD1 (6 bases). This CDR3 is 14 amino acids long. Per germline, CDR1 SEHNR and CDR2 FQNEAQ (reference sequence). Trimming took 2 bases from V and 4 from J, leaving 11 bases between them. This chain's CDR3 is CASSLRGYRETQYF. CDR3 sequence (DNA): TGTGCCAGCAGCTTAAGGGGGTATCGAGAGACCCAGTACTTC.

The chain uses TRBV6-2 or TRBV6-3 and TRBJ2-4, with a weak D call TRBD1 (5 bases). The germline V gene encodes CDR1 MNHEY and CDR2 SVGEGT. The CDR3 consists of 16 residues. Deletions cut 2 bases from V and 1 base from J, with 12 bases between. The CDR3 protein is CASSYVVGVAKNIQYF. CDR3 coding DNA: TGTGCCAGCAGTTACGTAGTAGGGGTGGCCAAAAACATTCAGTACTTC.

The chain links TRBV11-3 to TRBJ1-6; D not resolved. Germline CDR1 SGHNT, CDR2 YENEEA. The CDR3 is 14 residues long. Between the trimmed V and J ends, which lost 7 bases and 3 bases, there was a span of 10 bases. CDR3 coding DNA: TGTGCCAGCACCAATACAGTCTATAATTCACCCCTCCACTTT. It yields the protein CASTNTVYNSPLHF.

V gene TRBV6-5 combines with J gene TRBJ1-5; D perhaps matches TRBD1 (5 bases). Germline values: CDR1 MNHEY, CDR2 SVGAGI. Deletions cut 6 bases from V and 5 bases from J, with 8 bases between. The CDR3 runs 12 residues. The CDR3 reads CASRQGDQPQHF. As DNA, the CDR3 is TGTGCCAGCAGGCAGGGCGATCAGCCCCAGCATTTT.

V gene TRBV18 combines with J gene TRBJ1-2; the match to TRBD1 covers 9 bases. This CDR3 has 14 residues. The J segment lost 6 bases and the V segment lost 5 bases, leaving 7 bases of the junction unmatched. Germline CDR1 is KGHSH and CDR2 is LQKENI. The CDR3 coding sequence is TGTGCCAGCTCATTCCGGGACAGGGAGGATGGCTACACCTTC. Residues: CASSFRDREDGYTF. Drawing the rest from reference TRBV18 and TRBJ1-2, the complete variable domain is NAGVMQNPRHLVRRRGQEARLRCSPMKGHSHVYWYRQLPEEGLKFMVYLQKENIIDESGMPKERFSAEFPKEGPSILRIQQVVRGDSAAYFCASSFRDREDGYTFGSGTRLTVV.

This clone came up once. The V and J genes are TRBV7-8 and TRBJ1-2, with TRBD1 as a possible D gene (5 bases). V lost 4 bases to trimming and J lost 5 bases, with 14 bases between them. This CDR3 is 14 amino acids long. CDR1 SGHVS and CDR2 FQNEAQ come from the germline V gene. Here the CDR3 reads CASSSTGWWYGYTF. The CDR3 DNA sequence: TGTGCCAGCAGCTCTACAGGTTGGTGGTATGGCTACACCTTC.